The sequence of this T cell receptor beta chain was determined in a study of blood T cell repertoires in COVID-19. This CDR3 is 13 amino acids long. With 7 bases clipped from V and 5 bases from J, the junction kept 8 bases outside the gene matches. Germline values: CDR1 SGHRS, CDR2 YFSETQ. Per the study methods: Reference gene primers were amplified, and this amplification served to estimate nucleated cell counts. Clones were sequenced by immunoSEQ multiplex PCR, and TCRdb holds only the in-frame ones, with some missing. The DNA gave D and trimming, while V, J and clone size come from that table. The table has 250,000 to 400,000 clones, 70% to 90% seen once.

The clonotype originates from a young woman with COVID-19, enrolled during active disease. Sequenced: peripheral blood. The chain joins TRBV5-1 to TRBJ2-5, with TRBD2 matching 7 bases. The CDR3 reads CASGGLGGETQYF. CDR3 sequence (DNA): TGCGCCAGCGGTGGACTAGGAGGGGAGACCCAGTACTTC.